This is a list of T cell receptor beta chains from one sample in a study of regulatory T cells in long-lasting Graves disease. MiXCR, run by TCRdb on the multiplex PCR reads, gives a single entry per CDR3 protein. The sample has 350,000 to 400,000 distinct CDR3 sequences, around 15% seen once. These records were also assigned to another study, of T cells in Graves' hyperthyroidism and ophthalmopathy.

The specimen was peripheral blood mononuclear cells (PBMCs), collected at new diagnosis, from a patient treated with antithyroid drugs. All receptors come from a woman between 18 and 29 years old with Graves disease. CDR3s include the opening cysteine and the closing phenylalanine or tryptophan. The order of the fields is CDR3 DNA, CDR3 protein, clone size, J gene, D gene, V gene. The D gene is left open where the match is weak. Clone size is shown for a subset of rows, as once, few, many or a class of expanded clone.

CDR3nt: TGTGCCAGCAGTGAATGGGGGAACGGTCATCAGCCCCAGCATTTT
CDR3aa: CASSEWGNGHQPQHF
abundance: .
j_gene: TRBJ1-5
d_gene: .
v_gene: TRBV24-1

CDR3nt: TGCAGCGGCGAGTCGGAGGGTCCAGAGACCCAGTACTTC
CDR3aa: CSGESEGPETQYF
abundance: many
j_gene: TRBJ2-5
d_gene: .
v_gene: TRBV20-1

CDR3nt: TGTGCCAGCAGTGAAGGAGACAGGGGTTCAGATACGCAGTATTTT
CDR3aa: CASSEGDRGSDTQYF
abundance: many
j_gene: TRBJ2-3
d_gene: TRBD1
v_gene: TRBV2

CDR3nt: TGTGCCACCAGTGTCGCAGGGGCAGATACGCAGTATTTT
CDR3aa: CATSVAGADTQYF
abundance: many
j_gene: TRBJ2-3
d_gene: .
v_gene: TRBV24-1

CDR3nt: TGTGCCAGCAGCAAGACTAGCGGGATCCAGCAGTTCTTC
CDR3aa: CASSKTSGIQQFF
abundance: many
j_gene: TRBJ2-1
d_gene: TRBD2
v_gene: TRBV11-2

CDR3nt: TGTGCCTGGATCAGGCGCGGAAACACCGCGAACTATGGCTACACCTTC
CDR3aa: CAWIRRGNTANYGYTF
abundance: many
j_gene: TRBJ1-2
d_gene: .
v_gene: TRBV30

CDR3nt: TGCAGTGCTAGTAAGACAGTCTGGGGCACCGGGGAGCTGTTTTTT
CDR3aa: CSASKTVWGTGELFF
abundance: .
j_gene: TRBJ2-2
d_gene: .
v_gene: TRBV20-1

CDR3nt: TGCAGTGCTAGGAAAATAACTGAAGCTTTCTTT
CDR3aa: CSARKITEAFF
abundance: many
j_gene: TRBJ1-1
d_gene: .
v_gene: TRBV20-1

CDR3nt: TGTGCCAGCAGCTTGCAAGGATGGTACACTGAAGCTTTCTTT
CDR3aa: CASSLQGWYTEAFF
abundance: .
j_gene: TRBJ1-1
d_gene: .
v_gene: TRBV5-1

CDR3nt: TGCGCCAGCAGCTTGGAGGCGGCCTGGGTTGAGACCCAGTACTTC
CDR3aa: CASSLEAAWVETQYF
abundance: .
j_gene: TRBJ2-5
d_gene: .
v_gene: TRBV5-1

CDR3nt: TGCGCCAGCAGCGCAACAGGGGTGTACGCTGAAGCTTTCTTT
CDR3aa: CASSATGVYAEAFF
abundance: .
j_gene: TRBJ1-1
d_gene: TRBD1
v_gene: TRBV5-1

CDR3nt: TGTGCCAGCAGTGGTACAGGGGGACGGGGCAATCAGCCCCAGCATTTT
CDR3aa: CASSGTGGRGNQPQHF
abundance: many
j_gene: TRBJ1-5
d_gene: TRBD1
v_gene: TRBV6-1

CDR3nt: TGTGCCAGCGGACCAGGGGGCTACGAGCAGTACTTC
CDR3aa: CASGPGGYEQYF
abundance: many
j_gene: TRBJ2-7
d_gene: TRBD1
v_gene: TRBV5-6

CDR3nt: TGTGCCAGTTACACACAGGGAAACAATGAGCAGTTCTTC
CDR3aa: CASYTQGNNEQFF
abundance: .
j_gene: TRBJ2-1
d_gene: .
v_gene: TRBV19

CDR3nt: TGTGCCAGCAGTTTACAGGGGCGACCCCAGCATTTT
CDR3aa: CASSLQGRPQHF
abundance: many
j_gene: TRBJ1-5
d_gene: .
v_gene: TRBV12-3/TRBV12-4

CDR3nt: TGTGCCAGCAGCTTGAGGGAAGGGGGATCCCGAGATACGCAGTATTTT
CDR3aa: CASSLREGGSRDTQYF
abundance: many
j_gene: TRBJ2-3
d_gene: .
v_gene: TRBV11-2

CDR3nt: TGCAGCGTTGACAGAAGCTCCTACGAGCAGTACTTC
CDR3aa: CSVDRSSYEQYF
abundance: many
j_gene: TRBJ2-7
d_gene: .
v_gene: TRBV29-1

CDR3nt: TGCAGTGCTAGAGTCCACCCCCAACAGGGGGTAGAGCCTTCCTACGAGCAGTACTTC
CDR3aa: CSARVHPQQGVEPSYEQYF
abundance: .
j_gene: TRBJ2-7
d_gene: TRBD1
v_gene: TRBV20-1

CDR3nt: TGCAGTGCTACTCGGGGGGGCGGGTACGAGCAGTACTTC
CDR3aa: CSATRGGGYEQYF
abundance: many
j_gene: TRBJ2-7
d_gene: TRBD2
v_gene: TRBV20-1

CDR3nt: TGCGCCAGCAGCTACAGGGGGGACTACGAGCAGTACTTC
CDR3aa: CASSYRGDYEQYF
abundance: many
j_gene: TRBJ2-7
d_gene: TRBD1
v_gene: TRBV5-1

CDR3nt: TGTGCCAGCAGCGACCCTCGGGGAGGTACTAACTATGGCTACACCTTC
CDR3aa: CASSDPRGGTNYGYTF
abundance: few
j_gene: TRBJ1-2
d_gene: .
v_gene: TRBV5-4

CDR3nt: TGTGCCAGCAGCTCCTGGTCCCGGGGCAGGACAGATACGCAGTATTTT
CDR3aa: CASSSWSRGRTDTQYF
abundance: .
j_gene: TRBJ2-3
d_gene: .
v_gene: TRBV7-8

CDR3nt: TGCGCCAGCAGCCAAGGGACAGGCGTGAACACTGAAGCTTTCTTT
CDR3aa: CASSQGTGVNTEAFF
abundance: .
j_gene: TRBJ1-1
d_gene: TRBD1
v_gene: TRBV4-1

CDR3nt: TGTGCCAGCAGTGAGACCACGCGGGGCACTGAAGCTTTCTTT
CDR3aa: CASSETTRGTEAFF
abundance: many
j_gene: TRBJ1-1
d_gene: .
v_gene: TRBV6-1

CDR3nt: TGTGCCAGCAGTCAGCAGGGTAGCACAGATACGCAGTATTTT
CDR3aa: CASSQQGSTDTQYF
abundance: .
j_gene: TRBJ2-3
d_gene: .
v_gene: TRBV2

CDR3nt: TGCGCCAGCAGCCAGGCTTGGGGGGCGGGAGAGGGTAATGAGCAGTTCTTC
CDR3aa: CASSQAWGAGEGNEQFF
abundance: many
j_gene: TRBJ2-1
d_gene: .
v_gene: TRBV4-1

CDR3nt: TGTGCCAGCAGGAGAGCCTGGATCGGAGTCCCCGACACGGCCCGAAGTATGAACACTGAAGCTTTCTTT
CDR3aa: CASRRAWIGVPDTARSMNTEAFF
abundance: .
j_gene: TRBJ1-1
d_gene: .
v_gene: TRBV5-6

CDR3nt: TGTGCCAGCAGGGAGGACCTGAACACTGAAGCTTTCTTT
CDR3aa: CASREDLNTEAFF
abundance: .
j_gene: TRBJ1-1
d_gene: .
v_gene: TRBV6-4

CDR3nt: TGTGCCAGCAGCTTAGTATCGGGATTGGGCACAGATACGCAGTATTTT
CDR3aa: CASSLVSGLGTDTQYF
abundance: few
j_gene: TRBJ2-3
d_gene: .
v_gene: TRBV7-2

CDR3nt: TGTGCCAGCAGTGACCGGGACAGGGGACCTGATGAGCAGTACTTC
CDR3aa: CASSDRDRGPDEQYF
abundance: many
j_gene: TRBJ2-7
d_gene: TRBD1
v_gene: TRBV2

CDR3nt: TGTGCCAGCAGGAAAAACTACGAGCAGTACTTC
CDR3aa: CASRKNYEQYF
abundance: many
j_gene: TRBJ2-7
d_gene: .
v_gene: TRBV6-1

CDR3nt: TGCGCCAGCAGCTTGGAGGGACAGGGGGGAAACAATGAGCAGTTCTTC
CDR3aa: CASSLEGQGGNNEQFF
abundance: many
j_gene: TRBJ2-1
d_gene: TRBD1
v_gene: TRBV5-1

CDR3nt: TGCAGTGCTAGAGATAGTCGACTGGGGGCTGGGACTGAAGCTTTCTTT
CDR3aa: CSARDSRLGAGTEAFF
abundance: many
j_gene: TRBJ1-1
d_gene: .
v_gene: TRBV20-1

CDR3nt: TGCGCCAGCAGCCAAGATACAGCGCTCAATGAGCAGTTCTTC
CDR3aa: CASSQDTALNEQFF
abundance: few
j_gene: TRBJ2-1
d_gene: .
v_gene: TRBV4-1

CDR3nt: TGTGCCAGCAGTTTCCCCCCAAGGTCCACCGGGGAGCTGTTTTTT
CDR3aa: CASSFPPRSTGELFF
abundance: once
j_gene: TRBJ2-2
d_gene: .
v_gene: TRBV28

CDR3nt: TGCGCCAGCAGCCAGCCCCTCTCTTTACCGGGGAACTATGGCTACACCTTC
CDR3aa: CASSQPLSLPGNYGYTF
abundance: .
j_gene: TRBJ1-2
d_gene: .
v_gene: TRBV4-1

CDR3nt: TGTGCCAGCTCACCACGCAAAACTAATGAAAAACTGTTTTTT
CDR3aa: CASSPRKTNEKLFF
abundance: many
j_gene: TRBJ1-4
d_gene: .
v_gene: TRBV18

CDR3nt: TGTGCCAGCAGCTCCCGGCGTCCGGGACAGGGGGGAACCGGGGAGCTGTTTTTT
CDR3aa: CASSSRRPGQGGTGELFF
abundance: many
j_gene: TRBJ2-2
d_gene: TRBD1
v_gene: TRBV11-2

CDR3nt: TGTGCCAGCAGCGCGAACCGAGCGGGAGGTTTTTACAATGAGCAGTTCTTC
CDR3aa: CASSANRAGGFYNEQFF
abundance: many
j_gene: TRBJ2-1
d_gene: TRBD2
v_gene: TRBV9

CDR3nt: TGTGCCAGCAGTTTTACCCAGGGGTCGGGAGAGCAGTACTTC
CDR3aa: CASSFTQGSGEQYF
abundance: few
j_gene: TRBJ2-7
d_gene: .
v_gene: TRBV28

CDR3nt: TGTGCCAGCAGTTTCGGGTCTTACCAAGAGACCCAGTACTTC
CDR3aa: CASSFGSYQETQYF
abundance: few
j_gene: TRBJ2-5
d_gene: .
v_gene: TRBV12-3/TRBV12-4

CDR3nt: TGTGCCAGCAGCCCCGGGACAGGGGTAAATGAGCAGTTCTTC
CDR3aa: CASSPGTGVNEQFF
abundance: many
j_gene: TRBJ2-1
d_gene: TRBD1
v_gene: TRBV3-1